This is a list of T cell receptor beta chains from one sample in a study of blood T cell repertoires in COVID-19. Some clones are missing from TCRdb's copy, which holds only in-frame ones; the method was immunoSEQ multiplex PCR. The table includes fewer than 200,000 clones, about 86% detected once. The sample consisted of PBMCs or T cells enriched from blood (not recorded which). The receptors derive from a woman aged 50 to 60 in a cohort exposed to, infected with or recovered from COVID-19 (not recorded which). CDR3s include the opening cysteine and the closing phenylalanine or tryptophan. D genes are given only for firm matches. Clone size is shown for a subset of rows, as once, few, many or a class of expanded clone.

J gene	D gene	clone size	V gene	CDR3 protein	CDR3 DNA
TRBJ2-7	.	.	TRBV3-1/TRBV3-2	CASSHWGNEQYF	TGTGCCAGCAGCCACTGGGGCAACGAGCAGTACTTC
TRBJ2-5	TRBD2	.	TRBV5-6	CASSVALAGVDLKTQYF	TGTGCCAGCAGCGTGGCGCTAGCGGGAGTGGACTTGAAGACCCAGTACTTC
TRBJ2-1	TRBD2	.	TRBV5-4	CASSSRLALGEQFF	TGTGCCAGCAGCTCCCGACTAGCTCTCGGTGAGCAGTTCTTC
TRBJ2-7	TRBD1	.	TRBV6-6	CASSPTGTGEQYF	TGTGCCAGCAGCCCTACAGGGACAGGCGAGCAGTACTTC
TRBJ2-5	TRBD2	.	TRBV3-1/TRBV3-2	CASSYTSGAQETQYF	TGTGCCAGCAGCTATACTAGCGGAGCTCAAGAGACCCAGTACTTC
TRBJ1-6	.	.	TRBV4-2	CASSQDGHENSPLHF	TGTGCCAGCAGCCAAGATGGACACGAAAATTCACCCCTCCACTTT
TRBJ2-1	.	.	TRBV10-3	CASKQGNEQFF	TGTGCCAGTAAACAGGGTAATGAGCAGTTCTTC
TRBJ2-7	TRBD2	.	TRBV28	CASSKQTSDYEQYF	TGTGCCAGCAGCAAGCAAACTAGCGATTACGAGCAGTACTTC
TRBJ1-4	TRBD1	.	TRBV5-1	CASSLQGAAEKLFF	TGCGCCAGCAGCTTGCAGGGGGCAGCTGAAAAACTGTTTTTT
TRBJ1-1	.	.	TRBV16	CASSQSAGLNTEAFF	TGTGCCAGCAGCCAATCGGCAGGGCTGAACACTGAAGCTTTCTTT
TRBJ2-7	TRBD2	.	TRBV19	CASSGDSGRAYEQYF	TGTGCCAGTAGTGGAGATAGCGGGAGGGCCTACGAGCAGTACTTC
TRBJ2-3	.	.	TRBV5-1	CASSSQGLRKADTQYF	TGCGCCAGCAGCAGCCAGGGACTTAGAAAAGCAGATACGCAGTATTTT
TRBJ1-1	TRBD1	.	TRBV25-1	CASSDFRGLIAEAFF	TGTGCCAGCAGTGATTTCAGGGGGCTGATAGCTGAAGCTTTCTTT
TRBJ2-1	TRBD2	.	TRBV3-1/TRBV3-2	CASSRREGHEQFF	TGTGCCAGCAGCCGGAGGGAGGGCCATGAGCAGTTCTTC
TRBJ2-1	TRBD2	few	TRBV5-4	CASSGGVSYNEQFF	TGTGCCAGCAGCGGGGGGGTCTCCTACAATGAGCAGTTCTTC
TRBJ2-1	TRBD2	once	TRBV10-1	CARKTPTSGSSFSGNEQFF	TGCGCCAGAAAGACCCCTACTAGCGGGAGTTCGTTCTCGGGCAATGAGCAGTTCTTC
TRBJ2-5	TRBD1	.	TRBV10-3	CAISKVETGETQYF	TGTGCCATCAGTAAGGTAGAGACAGGGGAGACCCAGTACTTC